These 27 T cell receptor beta chains originate from one sample sequenced in a study of blood T cells in healthy people across ages. The authors ran a second PCR of roughly 6 to 12 cycles using a sample-barcoded 5' primer and a J-beta primer mix. Via MiXCR, TCRdb re-called the 5' RACE reads, giving one row per CDR3 protein. In the table there are around 650,000 distinct CDR3 sequences, 32% of which are singletons. Material for sequencing was blood. Source of these receptors: a woman older than 75 in good health.

This clonotype appeared many times. The V and J genes are TRBV29-1 and TRBJ1-5, with TRBD1 matching 11 bases. The V gene end was trimmed by 6 bases and the J gene end by 5 bases; junction bases not matched to a gene: 9. The CDR3 length is 15 residues. Germline V lookup: CDR1 SQVTM, CDR2 ANQGSEA. The CDR3 sequence is CSVGAGTGGHQPQHF. CDR3 coding DNA: TGCAGCGTCGGCGCCGGGACAGGGGGTCATCAGCCCCAGCATTTT.

The chain employs TRBV20-1 and TRBJ2-3, with D hard to call. The CDR3 length is 13 residues. The germline V gene has CDR1 DFQATT and CDR2 SNEGSKA (reference sequence). Trimming pared 6 bases from V and 2 bases from J, leaving 12 bases between. This CDR3 reads CSARTELTDTQYF. For the CDR3, the DNA is TGCAGTGCCCGGACGGAACTCACAGATACGCAGTATTTT.

This clonotype was recorded at least ten times. V and J are TRBV3-1 and TRBJ2-4, with D hard to call. Germline V CDR1 and CDR2: LGHDT, YNNKEL (reference sequence). The CDR3 is 15 residues long. The V end was cut by 0 bases, the J end by 3 bases, with 9 bases between. CDR3 coding DNA: TGTGCCAGCAGCCAAGAGTCCCAGGTCAAAAACATTCAGTACTTC. Translation: CASSQESQVKNIQYF.

This clonotype was counted many times. The chain carries TRBV7-2 and TRBJ1-5; D ambiguous. This CDR3 has 15 amino acids. V was clipped by 2 bases and J by 0 bases, with 8 bases between them. Germline V gives CDR1 SGHTA, CDR2 FQGNSA. The CDR3 DNA reads TGTGCCAGCAGCTTAAGCGGTACTAGCAATCAGCCCCAGCATTTT. It codes for CASSLSGTSNQPQHF. Using reference TRBV7-2 and TRBJ1-5 for the parts outside the CDR3, the full variable domain is GAGVSQSPSNKVTEKGKDVELRCDPISGHTALYWYRQSLGQGLEFLIYFQGNSAPDKSGLPSDRFSAERTGGSVSTLTIQRTQQEDSAVYLCASSLSGTSNQPQHFGDGTRLSIL.

CDR3: CSVDLDRFGETQYF. The CDR3 nucleotides read TGCAGCGTTGACCTGGACAGGTTCGGGGAGACCCAGTACTTC. The V gene is TRBV29-1, the J gene TRBJ2-7, with TRBD1 identical over 7 bases. Matching the DNA end better, TRBJ2-5 makes the J call doubtful. This CDR3 comprises 14 residues. Germline V CDR1 and CDR2: SQVTM, ANQGSEA.

The chain employs TRBV12-3 or TRBV12-4 and TRBJ1-5; D is undetermined. This CDR3 has 12 residues. V lost 7 bases and J 6 bases, leaving 10 bases between the germline ends. Here the CDR3 reads CASTVGPQPQHF. The CDR3 DNA follows: TGTGCCAGCACCGTAGGGCCTCAGCCCCAGCATTTT.

This clonotype was found many times. The gene calls are TRBV29-1 and TRBJ2-3; D possibly corresponds to TRBD2 (6 bases). This CDR3 spans 15 amino acids. Germline-derived CDR1 and CDR2 are SQVTM and ANQGSEA. Between the trimmed V and J ends, which lost 7 bases and 0 bases, there was a span of 17 bases. In nucleotides, the CDR3 is TGCAGCGGGACCAGCGGGCACGTTAGCACAGATACGCAGTATTTT. Amino acid sequence: CSGTSGHVSTDTQYF.

The chain employs TRBV7-2 and TRBJ1-1, with D hard to call. The CDR3 totals 12 residues. Trimming took off 7 bases at V and 5 bases at J, with 11 bases between the two ends. Germline values: CDR1 SGHTA, CDR2 FQGNSA. CDR3 protein: CASTHGRTEAFF. The CDR3 DNA reads as TGTGCCAGCACTCACGGGCGGACTGAAGCTTTCTTT.

This clonotype was observed many times. The chain joins TRBV7-3 to TRBJ2-1; D possibly uses TRBD1 or TRBD2 (5 bases each). There are 16 residues in the CDR3. Trimming left V 3 bases short and J 7 bases short, with 19 bases between. The germline V gene encodes CDR1 SGHTA and CDR2 FQGTGA. Here the CDR3 reads CASSFGTGFFGNEQFF. In DNA, the CDR3 is TGTGCCAGCAGCTTCGGGACCGGGTTTTTTGGGAATGAGCAGTTCTTC.

This chain links TRBV10-3 with TRBJ2-7; tentative D call: TRBD2 (6 bases). The CDR3 is 15 amino acids. Germline-derived CDR1 and CDR2 are ENHRY and SYGVKD. Trimming left V 6 bases short and J 4 bases short, with 19 bases between. Here the CDR3 reads CAISPMEGTSYEQYF. In DNA form, the CDR3 reads TGTGCCATCAGCCCCATGGAGGGGACCTCTTACGAGCAGTACTTC.

This clonotype was detected many times. The chain is built from TRBV5-1 and TRBJ2-7, with D unresolved. The CDR3 consists of 16 residues. Trimming took off 4 bases at V and 6 bases at J, with 23 bases between the two ends. Germline CDR1 is SGHRS and CDR2 is YFSETQ. Here the CDR3 reads CASSLSPGPSGGEQYF. The DNA for the CDR3 is TGCGCCAGCAGCCTGTCCCCCGGGCCCTCTGGTGGCGAGCAGTACTTC.

This clonotype was observed a few times. At one of its ends the junction is not consistent with the germline gene, which may arise from a read error. The chain joins TRBV24-1 to TRBJ2-3, with 12 positions matching TRBD1. This CDR3 region has 17 residues. Germline V gene lookup returns CDR1 KGHDR and CDR2 SFDVKD. CDR3 loop: CATSGYTGTGGTDTQYF. CDR3 in DNA: TGTGCCACCAGTGGCTATACCGGGACAGGGGGCACCGATACGCAGTATTTT.

This clonotype occurred once. The rearrangement joins TRBV28 to TRBJ2-5; TRBD2 agrees at 8 bases. This CDR3 spans 17 amino acids. Germline trimming cut 6 bases from V and 5 bases from J; bases unmatched to any gene: 17. Germline V CDR1 and CDR2: MDHEN, SYDVKM. CDR3 region: CASSAPGGGRAGETQYF. In DNA, the CDR3 is TGTGCCAGCAGCGCCCCGGGGGGGGGCCGGGCTGGTGAGACCCAGTACTTC.

The genes are TRBV5-1 and TRBJ2-5; the match to TRBD2 covers 10 bases. From germline, CDR1 is SGHRS and CDR2 YFSETQ. Losses at the gene ends were 4 bases for V and 3 bases for J; bases not matched to a gene: 9. The CDR3 covers 16 residues. The CDR3 sequence: CASSPGLAEDKETQYF. CDR3 DNA: TGCGCCAGCAGCCCTGGACTAGCGGAAGATAAAGAGACCCAGTACTTC.

CDR3 coding DNA: TGTGCCATCAGTGAGTCTGGCGATAGCTCTGGGGCCAACGTCCTGACTTTC. This translates into CAISESGDSSGANVLTF. The chain carries TRBV10-3 and TRBJ2-6, with no clear D. V shed 0 bases and J shed 0 bases, with 9 bases lying between them. CDR3 size: 17 residues. Germline CDR1 ENHRY, CDR2 SYGVKD.

This clonotype came up many times. The chain recombines TRBV5-1 with TRBJ2-3, with 9 bases fitting TRBD2. The CDR3 runs 17 residues. J gave up 2 bases and V 0 bases, and 7 bases lay outside the gene matches. CDR1 is SGHRS and CDR2 is YFSETQ in the germline V gene. The chain's CDR3 is CASSLGVASGITDTQYF. CDR3 DNA sequence: TGCGCCAGCAGCTTGGGGGTAGCTAGCGGGATCACAGATACGCAGTATTTT.

Points on this clonotype: A much bigger clone sits one base away, suggesting this may be a read error. The V and J genes are TRBV2 and TRBJ1-5; 8 nucleotides agree with TRBD1. The J segment lost 6 bases and the V segment lost 7 bases, leaving 5 bases of the junction unmatched. This CDR3 spans 13 amino acids. Germline-derived CDR1 and CDR2 are SNHLY and FYNNEI. CDR3 sequence: CASNLDRAQPQHF. CDR3 nucleotide sequence: TGTGCCAGCAACTTGGACAGGGCTCAGCCCCAGCATTTT.

This clonotype was seen many times. V and J are TRBV5-1 and TRBJ2-7; weak D call: TRBD1 (6 bases). Per germline, CDR1 SGHRS and CDR2 YFSETQ. CDR3 size: 14 residues. The germline V and J ends were trimmed by 3 bases and 3 bases, with 13 bases remaining between them. The CDR3 DNA sequence: TGCGCCAGCAGCTCCGACGGGACAATCTACGAGCAGTACTTC. Translation: CASSSDGTIYEQYF.

This clonotype has just one count. This could be a read error, since a much larger clone is one nucleotide away. The genes are TRBV6-6 and TRBJ2-5; no reliable D call. The DNA end is a closer match to TRBJ2-7, so the J assignment may be wrong. From germline, CDR1 is MNHNY and CDR2 SVGAGI (reference sequence). The CDR3 contains 15 residues. The DNA for the CDR3 is TGTGCCACCGGTGCAACGGACCACCGGTGTTACGAGCAGTACTTC. Amino acid sequence: CATGATDHRCYEQYF.

V is TRBV30 and J is TRBJ1-6; D is ambiguous. The CDR3 contains 13 residues. V lost 0 bases, J lost 11 bases, and 11 bases lay in between. Germline-derived CDR1 and CDR2 are GTSNPN and SVGIG (reference sequence). The CDR3 DNA follows: TGTGCCTGGAGTGTATTGGAGGGCCCACCCCTCCACTTT. Protein: CAWSVLEGPPLHF.

This clonotype has a count of ten or more. J is TRBJ1-2 and V is TRBV20-1; D uncertain. The germline V gene has CDR1 DFQATT and CDR2 SNEGSKA (reference sequence). With 3 bases removed from V and 7 bases from J, the gap between germline ends came to 15 bases. CDR3 length: 13 residues. In DNA form, the CDR3 reads TGCAGTGCTAGGCCCGCGGTTTTAGGTGGCTACACCTTC. Its translation: CSARPAVLGGYTF.

This clonotype was counted a few times. The rearrangement joins TRBV20-1 to TRBJ1-1, with 8 bases lining up with TRBD1. This CDR3 is 15 amino acids long. Germline CDR1 and CDR2: DFQATT and SNEGSKA (reference sequence). V was clipped by 6 bases and J by 10 bases; unmatched bases: 19. CDR3 sequence (DNA): TGCAGTGCCCGCGACGACAGGGGAGAGGGGCGGGGAGCTTTCTTT. Its translation is CSARDDRGEGRGAFF.

This clonotype appeared a single time. Because the CDR3's place on the DNA is in doubt, the DNA is left out and the CDR3 is given as listed by TCRdb. This chain connects TRBV5-4 to TRBJ2-3; TRBD2, the table's D call, was not compared with the DNA. Looked up from germline, CDR1 is SGHNT and CDR2 is YYREEE (reference sequence). The CDR3 length is 16 residues, termini included. The chain's CDR3 is CASSLPVAGGTDTRYF.

This sequence joins TRBV7-9 and TRBJ2-4; possible D gene TRBD2, 6 bases. The germline V gene has CDR1 SEHNR and CDR2 FQNEAQ (reference sequence). The CDR3 consists of 15 residues. With 5 bases removed from V and 6 bases from J, the gap between germline ends came to 17 bases. CDR3 region: CASSPYVREGNIQYF. CDR3 coding DNA: TGTGCCAGCAGCCCCTACGTGCGGGAAGGAAACATTCAGTACTTC.

This clonotype was seen more than once but under ten times. CDR3: CASSLGSVLNTEAFF. Written as DNA, the CDR3 is TGTGCCAGCAGCTTAGGGTCTGTTTTGAACACTGAAGCTTTCTTT. The V gene is TRBV7-9, the J gene TRBJ1-1; D is undetermined. Germline lookup yields CDR1 SEHNR and CDR2 FQNEAQ (reference sequence). The CDR3 spans 15 residues. V was pared by 1 base and J by 0 bases, with 9 bases between.

In the case of this clonotype: Because it lacks the conserved phenylalanine or tryptophan at the end, this CDR3 is likely a read error. The chain recombines TRBV28 with TRBJ2-5; D possibly corresponds to TRBD2 (5 bases). The DNA end favors TRBJ2-7, so the J call may be wrong. The CDR3 consists of 13 residues. CDR1 and CDR2 from the germline V gene are MDHEN and SYDVKM. This CDR3 is CASSHRVGVEQYC. The CDR3 DNA is TGTGCCAGCAGTCATAGGGTCGGGGTCGAGCAGTACTGC.

This clonotype was picked up many times. This chain links TRBV28 with TRBJ1-1; the D is unclear. Trimming stripped 11 bases from V and 1 base from J, with 11 bases between. Germline values: CDR1 MDHEN, CDR2 SYDVKM. The CDR3 loop spans 12 amino acids. CDR3 residues: CASRLKNTEAFF. The CDR3 nucleotides read TGTGCCTCGCGACTGAAGAACACTGAAGCTTTCTTT. Full variable domain (missing parts from reference TRBV28 and TRBJ1-1): DVKVTQSSRYLVKRTGEKVFLECVQDMDHENMFWYRQDPGLGLRLIYFSYDVKMKEKGDIPEGYSVSREKKERFSLILESASTNQTSMYLCASRLKNTEAFFGQGTRLTVV.